The entry that follows covers one T cell receptor beta chain sequence. The data originate from a study of PD-L1 blockade in urothelial cancer. Study summary: Researchers found blood samples held a median of approximately 150,000 T cells.

Sequenced by immunoSEQ multiplex PCR; TCRdb stores in-frame clones only, minus some. The data contain almost 90,000 clones, roughly 84% of them singletons. The CDR3 length is 13 residues. Per germline, CDR1 SGHDT and CDR2 YYEEEE. The V end lost 2 bases, the J end lost 7 bases, and 13 bases lay between the germline ends. Time point: pretreatment peripheral blood. The chain uses TRBV5-6 and TRBJ2-7; possibly TRBD1 for D (5 bases). The sample consisted of PBMCs, taken around atezolizumab (anti-PD-L1) treatment. The origin of this receptor is a man in his fifties or sixties with urothelial cancer. Here the CDR3 DNA reads TGTGCCAGCAGCTTCCAGGGCGGCAGGGAGCAGTACTTC. Its protein is CASSFQGGREQYF.